These T cell receptor beta chains were read from a single sample in a study of shared clonotypes between healthy human individuals. Profiled with immunoSEQ multiplex PCR; TCRdb holds only in-frame clones, not every one. This table has around 440,000 clones, roughly three quarters appearing once. Sequenced sample: PBMCs. The receptor source for this set is a woman in her 40s in good health. Some clones in this sample may be carry-over from other donors' samples. Both conserved end residues are part of each CDR3. Each record gives: J gene, V gene, D gene, clone size, CDR3 DNA, CDR3 protein. D genes are given only for firm matches. The size entry is marked missing in some rows and otherwise reads once, few, many or a size class.

TRBJ1-2 | TRBV5-1 | NA | NA | TGCGCCAGCAGCTTGGGCCTCAGTGATGGCTACACCTTC | CASSLGLSDGYTF
TRBJ1-1 | TRBV7-9 | TRBD1 | NA | TGTGCCAGCAGCTCCGGGACAGGGCCCCCCATGAACACTGAAGCTTTCTTT | CASSSGTGPPMNTEAFF
TRBJ1-2 | TRBV28 | NA | NA | TGTGCCAGCAGTTTATTCGGGCAAGTCTATGGCTACACCTTC | CASSLFGQVYGYTF
TRBJ2-1 | TRBV7-2 | NA | NA | TGTGCCAGCAGCTTAAATTTTGGTCCCTACAATGAGCAGTTCTTC | CASSLNFGPYNEQFF
TRBJ1-3 | TRBV15 | NA | once | TGTGCCACCAGCACCGACAGGACCTCTGGAAACACCATATATTTT | CATSTDRTSGNTIYF
TRBJ1-2 | TRBV20-1 | NA | few | TGCAGTGCTGCGGAGTATGGCTACACCTTC | CSAAEYGYTF
TRBJ2-1 | TRBV9 | NA | NA | TGTGCCAGCGGCAGAGAAGACCCATACAATGAGCAGTTCTTC | CASGREDPYNEQFF
TRBJ2-7 | TRBV7-2 | NA | NA | TGTGCCAGCAGCCTGACAGGAACTCCGGGACATAGCTCCTACGAGCAGTACTTC | CASSLTGTPGHSSYEQYF
TRBJ1-2 | TRBV5-1 | NA | NA | TGCGCCAGCAGCCCGGGGGACACCGGTGCGGGCTACACCTTC | CASSPGDTGAGYTF
TRBJ2-7 | TRBV4-1 | TRBD2 | NA | TGCGCCAGCAGCCAACGTTCCGGGACTAGCGGGGACGAGCAGTACTTC | CASSQRSGTSGDEQYF
TRBJ2-3 | TRBV5-1 | NA | NA | TGCGCCAGCAGCGTACAGGGAGATACGCAGTATTTT | CASSVQGDTQYF
TRBJ2-7 | TRBV28 | NA | NA | TGTGCCAGCAGTCCCGTAATCGACGGCGAGCAGTACTTC | CASSPVIDGEQYF
TRBJ2-5 | TRBV7-7 | TRBD2 | NA | TGTGCTAGCAGCTTAGCGCTTCGGGAGGAACAAGAGACCCAGTACTTC | CASSLALREEQETQYF
TRBJ1-1 | TRBV2 | NA | once | TGTGCCAGCAGTGGACAGGCAATCACTGAAGCTTTCTTT | CASSGQAITEAFF
TRBJ2-2 | TRBV5-6 | NA | NA | TGTGCCAGCAGCTTTAGCGGCGAGGGTACCGGGGAGCTGTTTTTT | CASSFSGEGTGELFF
TRBJ1-4 | TRBV4-1 | NA | NA | TGCGCCAGCAGCCAAGCGATGTTTCTATCATATAATGAAAAACTGTTTTTT | CASSQAMFLSYNEKLFF
TRBJ2-1 | TRBV29-1 | NA | NA | TGCAGCGTTGAAGATAACAGCTCCTACAATGAGCAGTTCTTC | CSVEDNSSYNEQFF
TRBJ2-2 | TRBV7-9 | TRBD2 | NA | TGTGCCAGCAACCTTCTAGCGGGAGGGGCCGGGGAGCTGTTTTTT | CASNLLAGGAGELFF
TRBJ1-2 | TRBV7-9 | NA | NA | TGTGCCAGCAGCGTAGCCTATGGCTACACCTTC | CASSVAYGYTF
TRBJ2-3 | TRBV5-1 | TRBD1 | NA | TGCGCCAGCAGCTTCGGGACAGCCGGTCCTAGCACAGATACGCAGTATTTT | CASSFGTAGPSTDTQYF
TRBJ2-7 | TRBV7-2 | TRBD1 | NA | TGTGCCAGCAACCAGCAACAGGGGGCCCCCGAGCAGTACTTC | CASNQQQGAPEQYF
TRBJ2-1 | TRBV5-1 | NA | NA | TGCGCCAGCAGCTCGGGCCTAGGAGCTTTTGGCGATGAGCAGTTCTTC | CASSSGLGAFGDEQFF
TRBJ2-1 | TRBV19 | NA | NA | TGTGCCAGTAGCCCAGGCGCCAACTACAATGAGCAGTTCTTC | CASSPGANYNEQFF
TRBJ2-7 | TRBV29-1 | NA | few | TGCAGCGTCTCGAAGACTGGAACCTACGAGCAGTACTTC | CSVSKTGTYEQYF
TRBJ1-1 | TRBV20-1 | NA | NA | TGCAGTGCTACCCGAGAGACTGAAGCTTTCTTT | CSATRETEAFF
TRBJ1-1 | TRBV28 | NA | NA | TGTGCCAGCAGTTTGGTCCGGACGAACACTGAAGCTTTCTTT | CASSLVRTNTEAFF
TRBJ1-2 | TRBV5-4 | NA | few | TGTGCCAGCAGCACCGGGACGGAGTATGGCTACACCTTC | CASSTGTEYGYTF
TRBJ1-3 | TRBV5-1 | NA | once | TGCGCCAGCAGCCCGAGGGACACTGGAAACACCATATATTTT | CASSPRDTGNTIYF
TRBJ2-5 | TRBV5-1 | TRBD2 | NA | TGCGCCAGCCGGGGACTAGCGGGAGTAGAGACCCAGTACTTC | CASRGLAGVETQYF
TRBJ2-3 | TRBV6-1 | TRBD1 | NA | TGTGCCAGCAGTGAAGCGTTGGGACAGGGGACAGATACGCAGTATTTT | CASSEALGQGTDTQYF
TRBJ1-5 | TRBV5-6 | NA | NA | TGTGCCAGCAGCTTGAAGGGTCGGGATCAGCCCCAGCATTTT | CASSLKGRDQPQHF
TRBJ2-2 | TRBV30 | NA | few | TGTGCCTGGAGGATGGGGGTCGGGGAGCTGTTTTTT | CAWRMGVGELFF
TRBJ1-4 | TRBV4-3 | NA | NA | TGCGCCAGTAGCCAAGTACAACTTGAAAAACTGTTTTTT | CASSQVQLEKLFF
TRBJ1-3 | TRBV6-5 | TRBD1 | NA | TGTGCCAGCAGTTCTATCGGGACAGGGAGGGACACCATATATTTT | CASSSIGTGRDTIYF
TRBJ2-1 | TRBV6-6 | NA | NA | TGTGCCAGCAGTTACTCGCGGACCGCGGATGAGCAGTTCTTC | CASSYSRTADEQFF
TRBJ1-1 | TRBV2 | NA | NA | TGTGCCAGCCTTATGGACTGGAACACTGAAGCTTTCTTT | CASLMDWNTEAFF
TRBJ2-2 | TRBV9 | TRBD2 | NA | TGTGCCAGCAGCGTAGCGGGGCGCGGGGGCACCGGGGAGCTGTTTTTT | CASSVAGRGGTGELFF
TRBJ2-1 | TRBV5-5 | TRBD1 | NA | TGCGCCAGCAGCGGACAGGGGTCGTTGTCATCCTACAATGAGCAGTTCTTC | CASSGQGSLSSYNEQFF
TRBJ2-2 | TRBV7-9 | TRBD1 | NA | TGTGCCAGCAGCTCCCGGGACAGGGGTCATGCGGGGGAGCTGTTTTTT | CASSSRDRGHAGELFF
TRBJ1-5 | TRBV28 | NA | NA | TGTGCCAGCAGCTCGAGGGCCACCCTTAATAGCAATCAGCCCCAGCATTTT | CASSSRATLNSNQPQHF
TRBJ1-5 | TRBV28 | NA | few | TGTGCCAGCAGTTGGGGGCGCGTGGATGGTCAGCCCCAGCATTTT | CASSWGRVDGQPQHF
TRBJ2-1 | TRBV5-1 | TRBD2 | NA | TGCGCCAGCAGTTCGAGCGGGAGCACCTACAATGAGCAGTTCTTC | CASSSSGSTYNEQFF
TRBJ2-2 | TRBV19 | NA | NA | TGTGCCAGTAGTATTGGGGTCACCGGGGAGCTGTTTTTT | CASSIGVTGELFF
TRBJ2-1 | TRBV19 | TRBD2 | NA | TGTGCCAGTAGTATAGATCGTGGGAGGGCTAGCGGCAACAATGAGCAGTTCTTC | CASSIDRGRASGNNEQFF
TRBJ1-2 | TRBV20-1 | NA | once | TGCAGTGCTAGAGTACGCTCTGGCTACACCTTC | CSARVRSGYTF
TRBJ2-5 | TRBV28 | TRBD2 | NA | TGTGCCAGCAGCCCAAACACGGGAGGGAGAGAGACCCAGTACTTC | CASSPNTGGRETQYF
TRBJ2-3 | TRBV7-8 | TRBD2 | once | TGTGCCAGCAGCCTGGGACTAGCCTCCGATACGCAGTATTTT | CASSLGLASDTQYF
TRBJ2-3 | TRBV7-9 | TRBD2 | NA | TGTGCCAGCAGCCTCAGGACTAGCGGAGCAGATACGCAGTATTTT | CASSLRTSGADTQYF
TRBJ2-2 | TRBV11-2 | TRBD2 | NA | TGTGCCAGCAGCTACCGTCGGGGGGCCGGGGAGCTGTTTTTT | CASSYRRGAGELFF
TRBJ2-2 | TRBV10-3 | TRBD2 | NA | TGTGCCATCAGTGGTCTAGCGGGAGGCGACACCGGGGAGCTGTTTTTT | CAISGLAGGDTGELFF
TRBJ2-1 | TRBV29-1 | NA | NA | TGCAGCGTTGCAAAACAGGGAAATGAGCAGTTCTTC | CSVAKQGNEQFF
TRBJ2-7 | TRBV18 | NA | NA | TGTGCCAGCTCAATGGGAAATAGAGACTACGAGCAGTACTTC | CASSMGNRDYEQYF
TRBJ1-5 | TRBV28 | NA | NA | TGTGCCAGCAGTTTAATCTCGACTAATAGCAATCAGCCCCAGCATTTT | CASSLISTNSNQPQHF